This TCR beta chain was recorded in a study of beta chain features in type 1 diabetes. This clone occurred a few times. Its cognate antigen is unknown. Via the markers CD45RO/CCR7/CD25/CD127/CD95/CD27, stem cell-like memory, regulatory, central memory and naive CD4+ cells were sorted. Of the isolated RNA, all was reverse transcribed, and so the sequenced material was expressed TCRB transcripts. Sequenced by immunoSEQ multiplex PCR; TCRdb stores in-frame clones only, minus some. The data hold 350,000 to 450,000 clones, with roughly an eighth observed a single time. This CDR3 contains 17 residues. Trimming removed 4 bases at V and 1 base at J, with 17 bases between. Germline V gene data show CDR1 as LNHDA and CDR2 as SQIVND (reference sequence). Study-level results: A moderate, significant TCRB CDR3 shortening appeared in type 1 diabetes across four CD4+ subsets. Equally in patients and controls, PCR might preferentially amplify shorter templates.

The rearrangement uses TRBV19 and TRBJ2-1; the D gene is possibly TRBD1 (6 bases). This sequence originates from a woman aged 18-29 years with type 1 diabetes. What was sequenced was naive CD4+ T cells from blood. The chain's CDR3 is CASSTRATGLSYNEQFF. The CDR3 nucleotides are TGTGCCAGTAGTACAAGGGCAACAGGGCTGTCCTACAATGAGCAGTTCTTC.